This TCR beta chain came from a study of human T cells and chemical hapten exposure. Overall study: The sensitizer, 2% DPC, was used on around 2 cm by around 2 cm of upper inner arm skin. On the upper back, patch tests were applied with 0.01% DPC and read at 6 days. Notes on the study in general: Controls had significantly fewer large CDR3 similarity clusters than were formed by expanded TCRs. Counts of TCRs above 1 in 1000 frequency stayed unchanged with DPC sensitization.

Details on this clonotype: The target antigen is unknown.

This CDR3 has 14 amino acids. V was cut by 5 bases and J by 4 bases, with 12 bases left in between. The germline CDR1 and CDR2 sequences are SGHTA and FQGNSA. TCRdb reprocessed the RACE reads via MiXCR and lists one record per CDR3 protein. This table has 350,000 to 450,000 distinct CDR3 sequences, around 5.5% appearing once. Time point reported: pre-sensitization, week 0. Treatment specified: therapeutic diphenylcyclopropenone sensitization with weekly scalp DPC. This TCR derives from a woman aged 45-59 years with alopecia areata. Some clones in this sample may be carry-over from other donors' samples. Sequenced material: whole blood, taken in connection with sensitization to the hapten diphenylcyclopropenone (DPC). The chain couples TRBV7-2 to TRBJ1-5; D possibly corresponds to TRBD1 (6 bases). The CDR3 region is CASSEGQGNQPQHF. CDR3 DNA sequence: TGTGCCAGCAGCGAAGGGCAGGGGAATCAGCCCCAGCATTTT. The full variable domain, with the rest looked up from reference TRBV7-2 and TRBJ1-5, is GAGVSQSPSNKVTEKGKDVELRCDPISGHTALYWYRQSLGQGLEFLIYFQGNSAPDKSGLPSDRFSAERTGGSVSTLTIQRTQQEDSAVYLCASSEGQGNQPQHFGDGTRLSIL.